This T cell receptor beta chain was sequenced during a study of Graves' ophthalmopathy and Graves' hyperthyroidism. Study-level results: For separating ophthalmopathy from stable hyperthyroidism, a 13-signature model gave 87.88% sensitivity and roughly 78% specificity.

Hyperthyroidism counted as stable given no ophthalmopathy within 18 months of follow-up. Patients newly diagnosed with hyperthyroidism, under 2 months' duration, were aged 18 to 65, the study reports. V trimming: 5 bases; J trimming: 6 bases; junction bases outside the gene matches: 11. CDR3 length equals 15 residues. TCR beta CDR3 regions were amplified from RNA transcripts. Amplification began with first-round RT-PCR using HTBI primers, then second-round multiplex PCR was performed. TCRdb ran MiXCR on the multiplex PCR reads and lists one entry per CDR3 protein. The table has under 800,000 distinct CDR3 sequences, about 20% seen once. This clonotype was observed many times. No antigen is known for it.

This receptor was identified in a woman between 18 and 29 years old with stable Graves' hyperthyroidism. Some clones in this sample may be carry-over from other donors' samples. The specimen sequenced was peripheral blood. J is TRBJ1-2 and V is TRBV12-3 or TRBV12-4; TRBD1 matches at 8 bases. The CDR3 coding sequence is TGTGCCAGCAGTCCGACCCGCAGGGGGCGGGATGGCTACACCTTC. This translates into CASSPTRRGRDGYTF.